The 4 T cell receptor beta chains reported below all come from one sample, sequenced in a study of T cells in Graves' hyperthyroidism and ophthalmopathy. Amplified TCR beta CDR3 regions came from RNA transcripts. TCR CDR3 regions were first amplified by RT-PCR with HTBI primers. From the multiplex PCR reads, TCRdb called clonotypes with MiXCR, one entry per CDR3 protein. Of fewer than 900,000 distinct CDR3 sequences listed, roughly a sixth are singletons. Sequencing input: blood. Receptor source: a woman in her forties or fifties with Graves' hyperthyroidism that later progressed to Graves' ophthalmopathy.

This rearrangement joins TRBV4-1 to TRBJ2-2; D ambiguous. CDR3 length equals 16 residues. V was trimmed by 2 bases and J by 4 bases, leaving 14 bases between them. Germline V lookup: CDR1 MGHRA, CDR2 YSYEKL. In DNA, the CDR3 is TGCGCCAGCAGCCAAAGGTTACAGCAGTCCACCGGGGAGCTGTTTTTT. Its protein is CASSQRLQQSTGELFF.

The rearrangement joins TRBV20-1 to TRBJ1-1, with TRBD1 identical over 9 bases. In germline, CDR1 is DFQATT, CDR2 SNEGSKA (reference sequence). Trimming cost V 4 bases and J 4 bases; bases outside gene matches: 10. This CDR3 is 15 amino acids long. The CDR3 sequence is CSAITGTGRFTEAFF. The CDR3 coding sequence is TGCAGTGCTATAACCGGGACAGGGAGGTTCACTGAAGCTTTCTTT.

The chain recombines TRBV19 with TRBJ2-7, with 7 bases matching TRBD1. Germline V gene lookup returns CDR1 LNHDA and CDR2 SQIVND (reference sequence). CDR3 length: 15 residues. J was trimmed by 0 bases and V by 4 bases; bases with no gene match: 6. The DNA for the CDR3 is TGTGCCAGTAGTAGTGGACAGGCGAGCTCCTACGAGCAGTACTTC. Translation gives CASSSGQASSYEQYF.

DNA for the CDR3: TGTGCCAGCTCTTCCCGGCAGGGCATGTCAGAGACCCAGTACTTC. Translated, it gives CASSSRQGMSETQYF. The chain links TRBV18 to TRBJ2-5; a weak D match, TRBD1 (5 bases). The CDR3 runs 15 residues. V gave up 6 bases and J gave up 4 bases, with 18 bases separating them. Looked up from germline, CDR1 is KGHSH and CDR2 is LQKENI.